The 30 T cell receptor beta chains below were found in one sample sequenced in a study of early T cells in non-severe SARS-CoV-2 infection. In TCRdb, the 5' RACE reads were re-called with MiXCR into one record per CDR3 protein. This repertoire shows 95,000 to 110,000 distinct CDR3 sequences, roughly 11% found once; its top ten account for around 8%. Sequenced input: whole blood. Source of these receptors: an adult who was a healthcare worker with PCR-confirmed SARS-CoV-2 infection or an uninfected control (not recorded which).

This clonotype was picked up a small number of times. The V and J genes are TRBV5-1 and TRBJ2-6; D gene unclear. Germline CDR1 reads SGHRS; CDR2 reads YFSETQ. V was cut by 1 base and J by 1 base, with 9 bases left in between. CDR3 size: 16 residues. The CDR3 DNA follows: TGCGCCAGCAGCTTGTCCTGGAGATCTGGGGCCAACGTCCTGACTTTC. It yields the protein CASSLSWRSGANVLTF.

The chain recombines TRBV29-1 with TRBJ2-1, with D possibly TRBD2 on 6 matching bases. Trimming took off 4 bases at V and 6 bases at J, with 13 bases between the two ends. CDR3 length: 13 residues. Germline CDR1 is SQVTM and CDR2 is ANQGSEA. The CDR3 sequence: CSVAEGRGNEQFF. CDR3 nucleotide sequence: TGCAGCGTTGCGGAGGGCCGGGGCAATGAGCAGTTCTTC.

This clonotype was recorded at least ten times. The V call is TRBV10-3, the J call TRBJ2-7; 10 positions agree with TRBD1. The CDR3 totals 14 residues. With 4 bases clipped from V and 6 bases from J, the junction kept 6 bases outside the gene matches. Germline lookup yields CDR1 ENHRY and CDR2 SYGVKD. The DNA of the CDR3 is TGTGCCATCAGTGTGGGGGACAGGGGAAGCGAGCAGTACTTC. Its protein product is CAISVGDRGSEQYF.

This clonotype was observed many times. CDR3 region: CASSGGRETQYF. The CDR3 DNA sequence: TGTGCCAGCAGCGGGGGCCGGGAGACCCAGTACTTC. This rearrangement joins TRBV2 to TRBJ2-5, with D possibly called TRBD1 or TRBD2 (6 bases each). Trimming took 6 bases from V and 5 from J, leaving 10 bases between them. The germline V gene encodes CDR1 SNHLY and CDR2 FYNNEI. The CDR3 has 12 residues.

In this sample, this clonotype turned up many times. The rearrangement uses TRBV2 and TRBJ1-6; D unclear. The CDR3 totals 13 residues. V was clipped by 6 bases and J by 10 bases, with 13 bases between them. CDR1 and CDR2 (germline): SNHLY, FYNNEI. CDR3 coding DNA: TGTGCCAGCAGGACATACGAACAATCACCCCTCCACTTT. This codes for CASRTYEQSPLHF.

This clonotype was counted between two and nine times. The V gene is TRBV7-9, the J gene TRBJ1-2; weak D call: TRBD1 (5 bases). Germline CDR1 is SEHNR and CDR2 is FQNEAQ (reference sequence). Trimming removed 2 bases from V and 6 bases from J, with 10 bases in between. The CDR3 is 13 residues long. CDR3 loop: CASSLRGGDGYTF. As DNA, the CDR3 is TGTGCCAGCAGCTTAAGGGGTGGGGATGGCTACACCTTC.

The chain carries TRBV10-3 and TRBJ1-1; TRBD1 agrees at 10 bases. Trimming at V came to 10 bases and at J to 5 bases, leaving 10 bases not matched to a gene. Germline CDR1 and CDR2: ENHRY and SYGVKD. The CDR3 is 14 residues long. CDR3 DNA sequence: TGTGCCAGCAACCGGGACAGGGGTGATACTGAAGCTTTCTTT. The encoded protein is CASNRDRGDTEAFF.

In its sample, this clonotype was seen many times. The CDR3 sequence is CASSFGTAGANVLTF. CDR3 in DNA: TGTGCCAGCAGCTTTGGGACTGCTGGGGCCAACGTCCTGACTTTC. The genes are TRBV7-2 and TRBJ2-6; TRBD2 might be the D (6 bases). V was trimmed by 3 bases and J by 2 bases, leaving 8 bases between them. The V gene's germline CDR1 is SGHTA and CDR2 FQGNSA. The CDR3 contains 15 residues.

This clonotype showed up many times. V is TRBV7-9 and J is TRBJ2-1, with 8 nucleotides matching TRBD2. The junction had 6 bases not matched to a gene; V was cut back by 1 base and J by 4 bases. CDR1 is SEHNR and CDR2 is FQNEAQ in the germline V gene (reference sequence). The CDR3 spans 16 residues. CDR3 nucleotide sequence: TGTGCCAGCAGCTTAGGGGGGCTAGCGGGTTACAATGAGCAGTTCTTC. Its protein is CASSLGGLAGYNEQFF.

This clonotype has just a few counts. V and J are TRBV5-1 and TRBJ2-3; D uncertain. Germline lookup yields CDR1 SGHRS and CDR2 YFSETQ. V lost 7 bases and J lost 1, with 13 bases in between. The CDR3 spans 14 residues. Here the CDR3 DNA reads TGCGCCAGCGAGCCTGATACACGCACAGATACGCAGTATTTT. Its protein is CASEPDTRTDTQYF.

On this clonotype: One base away lies a much larger clone, so this may be a sequencing read error. The gene calls are TRBV9 and TRBJ2-3; a weak D match, TRBD2 (6 bases). CDR1 and CDR2 from the germline V gene are SGDLS and YYNGEE. This CDR3 is built from 13 residues. V lost 10 bases, J lost 6 bases, and 18 bases lay in between. CDR3 sequence: CARNLLGGDTQYF. Here the CDR3 DNA reads TGTGCCCGCAACCTGCTTGGGGGGGATACGCAGTATTTT.

This clonotype was observed a few times. The chain recombines TRBV9 with TRBJ2-2; unclear D gene. The CDR3 consists of 15 residues. Trimming left V 0 bases short and J 0 bases short, with 6 bases between. The germline V gene encodes CDR1 SGDLS and CDR2 YYNGEE. CDR3 sequence reads: CASSVGSSNTGELFF. Written as DNA, the CDR3 is TGTGCCAGCAGCGTAGGGTCTTCGAACACCGGGGAGCTGTTTTTT.

Comments on this clonotype: A much larger clonotype is one base distant, so this may be a read error. The chain carries TRBV7-2 and TRBJ1-3, with D unclear. This CDR3 is 14 amino acids long. From germline, CDR1 is SGHTA and CDR2 FQGNSA. The DNA for the CDR3 is TGTGCCAGCGGTCACTCGAGCTCTGGAAAAACCATATATTTT. It yields the protein CASGHSSSGKTIYF.

This clonotype was detected only a few times. The V and J genes are TRBV29-1 and TRBJ2-7; 8 bases are a match to TRBD1. The germline gives CDR1 SQVTM, CDR2 ANQGSEA. This CDR3 region has 12 residues. Trimming removed 7 bases from V and 3 bases from J; junction bases left unmatched: 5. Here the CDR3 reads CSARTGIYEQYF. The DNA for the CDR3 is TGCAGCGCTCGGACAGGGATCTACGAGCAGTACTTC.

The rearrangement joins TRBV12-3 or TRBV12-4 to TRBJ1-2; TRBD1 is a possible D gene (5 bases). V lost 6 bases to trimming and J lost 2 bases, with 16 bases between them. The CDR3 is made up of 15 amino acids. The CDR3 loop reads CASSATKTANYGYTF. CDR3 nucleotides: TGTGCCAGCAGCGCAACAAAGACAGCGAACTATGGCTACACCTTC.

Note on this clonotype: A read error may explain this, as a much larger clone is one base away. The chain recombines TRBV6-6 with TRBJ2-3; the D is unclear. The V end lost 7 bases, the J end lost 5 bases, and 13 bases lay between the germline ends. Germline V gene lookup returns CDR1 MNHNY and CDR2 SVGAGI (reference sequence). CDR3 length equals 13 residues. The CDR3 reads CASKASRKDTQYF. The CDR3 DNA sequence: TGTGCCAGCAAGGCAAGCAGGAAAGATACGCAGTATTTT.

Ten or more counts support this clonotype. The chain carries TRBV28 and TRBJ1-6, with a weak D call TRBD1 (5 bases). Looked up from germline, CDR1 is MDHEN and CDR2 is SYDVKM. V lost 6 bases to trimming and J lost 7 bases, with 19 bases between them. This CDR3 comprises 16 residues. The CDR3 region is CASSSRDFWRNSPLHF. The CDR3 nucleotides are TGTGCCAGCAGCTCGAGGGACTTTTGGAGAAATTCACCCCTCCACTTT. The full variable domain, in which reference TRBV28 and TRBJ1-6 provide the parts outside the CDR3, is DVKVTQSSRYLVKRTGEKVFLECVQDMDHENMFWYRQDPGLGLRLIYFSYDVKMKEKGDIPEGYSVSREKKERFSLILESASTNQTSMYLCASSSRDFWRNSPLHFGNGTRLTVT.

The CDR3 DNA reads as TGTGCTAGTGGTTCGAAGACGTACGAGCAGTTCTTC. Residues: CASGSKTYEQFF. This chain links TRBV12-5 with TRBJ2-1, with unresolved D. The CDR3 sequence is 12 residues long. Germline loops: CDR1 LGHNT, CDR2 FRNRAP. The V gene lost 4 bases and the J gene lost 10 bases, with 11 bases spanning the gap.

The genes are TRBV20-1 and TRBJ2-3; D might be TRBD2 (5 bases). The CDR3 runs to 11 residues. Trimming cost V 5 bases and J 6 bases, with 9 bases left between them. Germline CDR1 reads DFQATT; CDR2 reads SNEGSKA (reference sequence). The CDR3 nucleotides read TGCAGTGCTGGGGAGAGGGATACGCAGTATTTT. Translated: CSAGERDTQYF.

The rearrangement uses TRBV11-2 and TRBJ2-1, with D possibly TRBD2 on 5 matching bases. The V gene's germline CDR1 is SGHAT and CDR2 FQNNGV. This CDR3 has 16 residues. Trimming cost V 5 bases and J 2 bases, with 16 bases left between them. CDR3 amino acids: CASSLTPGNAYNEQFF. Here the CDR3 DNA reads TGTGCCAGCAGCCTCACCCCCGGGAACGCCTACAATGAGCAGTTCTTC.

Turning to this clonotype: A much larger clone differs from this one at a single base, so this may be a read error. The chain carries TRBV6-7 and TRBJ2-3, with a tentative D call TRBD2 (5 bases). Being an ORF, TRBV6-7 has a function that is uncertain. This CDR3 is built from 14 residues. CDR3 in amino acids: CASPRRGHPDTQNF. The CDR3 DNA follows: TGTGCCAGCCCCAGGAGAGGGCACCCAGATACGCAGAATTTT.

This clonotype was detected only a few times. CDR3 region: CASSLPGGTGEQYF. The CDR3 nucleotides are TGCGCCAGCAGCTTGCCGGGGGGCACCGGCGAGCAGTACTTC. The chain recombines TRBV5-1 with TRBJ2-7; tentatively, D is TRBD2 (7 bases). CDR3 size: 14 residues. V was cut by 1 base and J by 6 bases, with 14 bases left in between. Germline V CDR1 and CDR2: SGHRS, YFSETQ. Complete variable domain (other parts from reference TRBV5-1 and TRBJ2-7): KAGVTQTPRYLIKTRGQQVTLSCSPISGHRSVSWYQQTPGQGLQFLFEYFSETQRNKGNFPGRFSGRQFSNSRSEMNVSTLELGDSALYLCASSLPGGTGEQYFGPGTRLTVT.

This clonotype was seen ten or more times. CDR3 coding DNA: TGCAGCGCCAAAGGGACTAGTCGGGACGAGCAGTACTTC. Protein sequence: CSAKGTSRDEQYF. This sequence joins TRBV29-1 and TRBJ2-7, with 8 bases matching TRBD2. CDR1 is SQVTM and CDR2 is ANQGSEA in the germline V gene. The length of the CDR3 is 13 residues. The trim removed 7 bases at V and 5 bases at J, leaving 10 bases unmatched.

This chain uses TRBV30 with TRBJ2-3, with unresolved D. V was cut by 4 bases and J by 8 bases, with 10 bases left in between. Germline-derived CDR1 and CDR2 are GTSNPN and SVGIG (reference sequence). CDR3 length equals 11 residues. CDR3 in amino acids: CAWILGGTQYF. CDR3 DNA sequence: TGTGCCTGGATTTTAGGTGGTACGCAGTATTTT. The complete variable domain, with remaining parts taken from reference TRBV30 and TRBJ2-3, reads SQTIHQWPATLVQPVGSPLSLECTVEGTSNPNLYWYRQAAGRGLQLLFYSVGIGQISSEVPQNLSASRPQDRQFILSSKKLLLSDSGFYLCAWILGGTQYFGPGTRLTVL.

This clonotype has a count of ten or more. V usage is TRBV27 and J usage is TRBJ2-1; TRBD2 aligns across 7 bases. This CDR3 is 17 amino acids long. Trimming at V came to 4 bases and at J to 0 bases, leaving 9 bases not matched to a gene. Germline V CDR1 and CDR2: MNHEY, SMNVEV (reference sequence). Written as DNA, the CDR3 is TGTGCCAGCAGTTCGGGACTACGAAAATCCTCCTACAATGAGCAGTTCTTC. Translating gives CASSSGLRKSSYNEQFF.

This clonotype was detected ten times or more. The J gene is TRBJ2-3, the V gene TRBV6-6; tentatively, D is TRBD2 (6 bases). From germline, CDR1 is MNHNY and CDR2 SVGAGI (reference sequence). The CDR3 has 15 residues. The V end was cut by 0 bases, the J end by 6 bases, with 13 bases between. CDR3 nucleotide sequence: TGTGCCAGCAGTTACTCGGGGCTGGCGGGGGATACGCAGTATTTT. As protein: CASSYSGLAGDTQYF.

The chain joins TRBV5-6 to TRBJ2-1; tentative D call: TRBD2 (6 bases). V was clipped by 0 bases and J by 6 bases, with 10 bases between them. Germline V lookup: CDR1 SGHDT, CDR2 YYEEEE. The CDR3 has 14 amino acids. CDR3 in amino acids: CASSLVGLRNEQFF. CDR3 coding DNA: TGTGCCAGCAGCTTGGTGGGACTCCGCAATGAGCAGTTCTTC.

CDR3 loop: CASSRTGLGKAKNIQYF. CDR3 coding DNA: TGTGCCAGCAGCCGAACAGGGTTGGGGAAAGCCAAAAACATTCAGTACTTC. The chain recombines TRBV5-4 with TRBJ2-4, with D possibly TRBD1 on 6 matching bases. There are 17 residues in the CDR3. V lost 4 bases, J lost 0 bases, and 17 bases lay in between. Germline CDR1 SGHNT, CDR2 YYREEE (reference sequence).

This rearrangement joins TRBV7-3 to TRBJ2-6, with 7 nucleotides matching TRBD1. Trimming cost V 3 bases and J 2 bases; bases outside gene matches: 4. Germline V gene lookup returns CDR1 SGHTA and CDR2 FQGTGA. The CDR3 runs 16 residues. The DNA for the CDR3 is TGTGCCAGCAGCTTGGACAGGCCCACTGGGGCCAACGTCCTGACTTTC. The encoded protein is CASSLDRPTGANVLTF.

The chain carries TRBV7-2 and TRBJ2-1, with D tentatively TRBD2 (6 bases). Deletions cut 8 bases from V and 10 bases from J, with 15 bases between. CDR1 and CDR2 from the germline V gene are SGHTA and FQGNSA. The CDR3 contains 12 residues. The CDR3, as DNA: TGTGCCAGCGCCCGACCGGCGGGAGAGCAGTTCTTC. Protein product: CASARPAGEQFF.